This TCR beta chain originates from a study of blood T cell repertoires in COVID-19. Comment on this clone: A read error may be the cause here, since a much bigger clone is one base away.

Here immunoSEQ multiplex PCR was the method, and the copy in TCRdb shows in-frame clones only, minus some. The data hold about 280,000 clones, with roughly 85% observed a single time. The CDR3 loop spans 12 amino acids. The germline V and J ends were trimmed by 5 bases and 1 base, with 5 bases remaining between them. Per the germline V gene, CDR1 is SEHNR and CDR2 is FQNEAQ (reference sequence). This clonotype was sampled from a woman in her fifties or sixties who had recovered from COVID-19. V gene TRBV7-9 combines with J gene TRBJ1-1, with D possibly TRBD1 on 5 matching bases. The sequencing sample was made of PBMCs or T cells enriched from blood (not recorded which). The CDR3 DNA reads TGTGCCAGCAGCACAGGGAACACTGAAGCTTTCTTT. This gives the protein CASSTGNTEAFF.